Reported below is one T cell receptor (beta chain). These data originate in a study of cytomegalovirus exposure and HLA in healthy donors. The PCR used 60 Vbeta and 13 Jbeta primers. Libraries were prepared by immunoSEQ multiplex PCR; TCRdb keeps only in-frame clonotypes and omits some of them. The sample yields over 60,000 clones, of which the top ten take up 6.5% to 9%. CDR1 is SQVTM and CDR2 is ANQGSEA in the germline V gene. Trimming removed 3 bases from V and 4 bases from J, with 13 bases in between. This CDR3 region has 13 residues. V and J are TRBV29-1 and TRBJ2-7; D possibly corresponds to TRBD2 (5 bases). The material sequenced was PBMCs. This receptor was taken from a female donor in good health and CMV-seropositive. CDR3: CSVDGGPLYEQYF. The CDR3 bases are TGCAGCGTTGATGGAGGACCCCTGTACGAGCAGTACTTC.